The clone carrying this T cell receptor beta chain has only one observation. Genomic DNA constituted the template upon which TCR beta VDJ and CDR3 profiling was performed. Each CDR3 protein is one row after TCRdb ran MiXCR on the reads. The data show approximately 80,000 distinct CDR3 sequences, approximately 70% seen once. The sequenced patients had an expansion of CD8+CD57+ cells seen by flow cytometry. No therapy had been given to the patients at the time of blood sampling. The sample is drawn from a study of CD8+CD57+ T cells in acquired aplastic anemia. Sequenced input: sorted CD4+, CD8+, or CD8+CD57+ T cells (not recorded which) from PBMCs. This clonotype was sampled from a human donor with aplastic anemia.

For the CDR3, the DNA is TGTGCCATCAGTACTAGCGGGGGCACAGATACGCAGTATTTT. Translation: CAISTSGGTDTQYF. The rearrangement uses TRBV10-3 and TRBJ2-3, with TRBD2 identical over 10 bases. Germline values: CDR1 ENHRY, CDR2 SYGVKD. V shed 5 bases and J 1 base; nucleotides not matched to a gene: 0. CDR3 length: 14 residues.